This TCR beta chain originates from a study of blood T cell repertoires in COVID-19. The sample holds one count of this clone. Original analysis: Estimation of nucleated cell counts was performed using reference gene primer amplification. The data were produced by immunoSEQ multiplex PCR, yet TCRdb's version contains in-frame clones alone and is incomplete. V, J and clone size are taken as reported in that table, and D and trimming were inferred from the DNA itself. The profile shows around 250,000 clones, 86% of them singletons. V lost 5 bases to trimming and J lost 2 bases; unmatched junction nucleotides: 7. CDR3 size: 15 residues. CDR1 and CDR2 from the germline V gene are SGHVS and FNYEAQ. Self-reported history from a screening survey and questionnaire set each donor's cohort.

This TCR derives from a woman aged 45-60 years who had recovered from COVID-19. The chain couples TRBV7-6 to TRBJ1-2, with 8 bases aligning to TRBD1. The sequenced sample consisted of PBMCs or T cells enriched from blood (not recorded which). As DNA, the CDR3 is TGTGCCAGCAGCCCAAGGACAGGGCCCAACTATGGCTACACCTTC. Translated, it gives CASSPRTGPNYGYTF.